Included here is one T cell receptor beta chain sequence, with context. This sample is drawn from a study of blood T cell repertoires in COVID-19. Authors' processing steps: Cell counts per sample came from amplifying reference gene primers. Produced via immunoSEQ multiplex PCR; TCRdb's table is partial and in-frame only. D and trimming come from the DNA, and the V and J calls and clone size come from that table. The data contain about 480,000 clones, nearly 90% of them singletons. V shed 6 bases and J shed 2 bases, with 14 bases lying between them. CDR1 and CDR2 from the germline V gene are SNHLY and FYNNEI. This CDR3 has 15 residues. The study recruited people aged about 18 to 90 years across roughly 25 US areas. Assignments of participants to cohorts depended upon their own reported clinical history.

The sequence came from a woman aged 18-29 years with acute COVID-19. This chain joins TRBV2 and TRBJ2-1; a weak D match, TRBD2 (6 bases). Sequencing used PBMCs or T cells enriched from blood (not recorded which). CDR3 DNA sequence: TGTGCCAGCAGGGCGGGACTCGAACCCTACAATGAGCAGTTCTTC. Translated, it gives CASRAGLEPYNEQFF.